A few counts support the clone carrying this T cell receptor beta chain. The junction had 2 bases not matched to a gene; V was cut back by 5 bases and J by 3 bases. Germline V gene data show CDR1 as MNHEY and CDR2 as SMNVEV (reference sequence). The CDR3 is made up of 13 amino acids. These data are taken from a study of blood T cell repertoires in COVID-19. About the study: From T cells, B-cell-depleted T cells, or PBMCs came the material, which was cDNA or gDNA.

This table comes from immunoSEQ multiplex PCR, and its TCRdb copy is limited to in-frame clones, with some not included. Here the sample spans some 700,000 clones, about nine tenths being singletons. The sequenced material came from peripheral blood. The chain uses TRBV27 and TRBJ1-2; TRBD1 aligns across 8 bases. The sequence derives from a woman aged 18-29 years with acute or convalescent COVID-19. The CDR3 coding sequence is TGTGCCAGCAGTCCAGGGGGCCACTATGGCTACACCTTC. Protein sequence: CASSPGGHYGYTF.